This TCR beta chain is from a study of blood T cells in healthy people across ages. This clonotype turned up a few times. Primers used in a second PCR of roughly 7 to 12 cycles were a sample-barcoded 5' primer and a J-beta primer mix. TCRdb independently ran MiXCR on the 5' RACE reads; one entry per CDR3 protein. Among approximately 360,000 distinct CDR3 sequences listed, 45% to 65% were seen once. Germline V gives CDR1 SGDLS, CDR2 YYNGEE. Trimming took 3 bases from V and 2 from J, leaving 12 bases between them. The CDR3 is 15 residues long. The sample comprised blood. The V call is TRBV9, the J call TRBJ2-1; D remains unclear. The sequence was collected from a man in his sixties in good health. CDR3 in amino acids: CASSAEVQTYNEQFF. CDR3 bases: TGTGCCAGCAGCGCCGAGGTCCAGACCTACAATGAGCAGTTCTTC.